The following is a TCR beta chain sequence with its context. This entry is derived from a study of blood T cell repertoires in COVID-19. In the study overall: Acute and convalescent COVID-19 samples came from the United States, Italy and Spain. The cDNA or gDNA used as material had been derived from T cells, B-cell-depleted T cells, or PBMCs.

J was trimmed by 4 bases and V by 2 bases; bases with no gene match: 13. This CDR3 is 17 amino acids long. Per the germline V gene, CDR1 is SEHNR and CDR2 is FQNEAQ (reference sequence). Per the study methods: Reference gene primer amplification gave estimated nucleated cell counts. Measured with immunoSEQ multiplex PCR; TCRdb has only the in-frame clones, and not every one. From that table come the V and J calls and clone size; the DNA was used to work out D and trimming. The data show 140,000 to 150,000 clones, approximately 86% seen once. The sample taken for sequencing was peripheral blood. The sequence came from a middle-aged woman with active or convalescent COVID-19. The V gene is TRBV7-9, the J gene TRBJ1-2, with 7 bases aligning to TRBD1. The CDR3 nucleotides read TGTGCCAGCAGCTTAACCCAGCAGGGGGTTATCGGCTATGGCTACACCTTC. This translates into CASSLTQQGVIGYGYTF.